A selection of T cell receptor beta chains follows, all from one sample in a study of blood T cell repertoires in COVID-19. Assay used: immunoSEQ multiplex PCR; TCRdb lists only in-frame clones, some missing. The sample yields about 370,000 clones, 80% to 90% seen once. The sequenced material came from peripheral blood. The receptors were gathered from a woman aged 25-40 years with COVID-19, enrolled during active disease. CDR3s include the opening cysteine and the closing phenylalanine or tryptophan. D genes are given only for firm matches. Not every row has a clone size; where given, it reads once, few, many or a size class.

j_call	d_call	clone_size	v_call	cdr3_aa	cdr3_nt
TRBJ2-5	.	.	TRBV29-1	CSVEEGQETQYF	TGCAGCGTTGAGGAGGGGCAAGAGACCCAGTACTTC
TRBJ2-2	.	.	TRBV7-9	CASSWRETGELFF	TGTGCCAGCAGCTGGCGGGAAACCGGGGAGCTGTTTTTT
TRBJ2-3	TRBD2	.	TRBV5-5	CASSSDRWTRTPTDTQYF	TGTGCCAGCAGCTCGGACCGCTGGACTAGGACTCCCACAGATACGCAGTATTTT
TRBJ1-3	.	few	TRBV3-1/TRBV3-2	CASSQATGYPDTIYF	TGTGCCAGCAGCCAGGCCACAGGATACCCGGACACCATATATTTT
TRBJ2-1	TRBD2	.	TRBV5-6	CASMAGGKNEQFF	TGTGCCAGCATGGCGGGGGGGAAAAATGAGCAGTTCTTC
TRBJ2-7	TRBD2	.	TRBV6-5	CASSYSSPAGRYEQYF	TGTGCCAGCAGTTACTCGTCCCCAGCGGGGCGCTACGAGCAGTACTTC
TRBJ1-1	.	.	TRBV4-1	CASSQDSGQNTEAFF	TGCGCCAGCAGCCAAGATTCAGGACAGAACACTGAAGCTTTCTTT
TRBJ2-1	.	.	TRBV24-1	CATSDSPFSGAYYNEQFF	TGTGCCACCAGTGATTCCCCTTTCTCGGGAGCCTACTACAATGAGCAGTTCTTC
TRBJ2-7	.	.	TRBV7-9	CASADGTYEQYF	TGTGCCAGCGCGGACGGGACCTACGAGCAGTACTTC
TRBJ1-3	.	.	TRBV29-1	CSAPSQSGNTIYF	TGCAGCGCCCCGAGTCAATCGGGAAACACCATATATTTT
TRBJ1-4	TRBD1	.	TRBV5-8	CASSRRTGLNEKLFF	TGTGCCAGCAGCCGACGGACAGGCTTAAATGAAAAACTGTTTTTT